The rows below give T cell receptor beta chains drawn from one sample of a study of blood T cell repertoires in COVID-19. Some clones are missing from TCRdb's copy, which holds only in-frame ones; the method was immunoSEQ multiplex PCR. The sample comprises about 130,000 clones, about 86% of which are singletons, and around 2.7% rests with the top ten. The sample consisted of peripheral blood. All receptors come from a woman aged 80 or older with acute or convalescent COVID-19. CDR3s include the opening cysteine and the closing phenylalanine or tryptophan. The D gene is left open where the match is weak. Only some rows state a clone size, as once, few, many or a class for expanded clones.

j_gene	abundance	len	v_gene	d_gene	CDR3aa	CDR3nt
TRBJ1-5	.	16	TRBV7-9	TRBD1	CASSPWDSLSNQPQHF	TGTGCCAGCAGCCCCTGGGACAGCCTTAGCAATCAGCCCCAGCATTTT
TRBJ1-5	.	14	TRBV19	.	CASTQVIGNQPQHF	TGTGCCAGTACTCAGGTTATTGGCAATCAGCCCCAGCATTTT
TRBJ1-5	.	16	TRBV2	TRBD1	CASSGDRGLTGQPQHF	TGTGCCAGCAGTGGGGACAGGGGCTTGACGGGACAGCCCCAGCATTTT
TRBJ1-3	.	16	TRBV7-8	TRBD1	CASSFFRTGDGNTIYF	TGTGCCAGCAGCTTCTTCAGAACAGGGGACGGAAACACCATATATTTT
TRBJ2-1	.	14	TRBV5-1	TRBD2	CASSSGEAGDEQFF	TGCGCCAGCAGCTCCGGAGAAGCGGGGGATGAGCAGTTCTTC
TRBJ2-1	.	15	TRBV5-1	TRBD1	CASSLAGGAYNEQFF	TGCGCCAGCAGCTTGGCAGGGGGCGCTTACAATGAGCAGTTCTTC
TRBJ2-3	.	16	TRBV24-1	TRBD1	CATSDSGQGATDTQYF	TGTGCCACCAGTGACTCCGGACAGGGGGCAACAGATACGCAGTATTTT
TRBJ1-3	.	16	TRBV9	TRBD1	CASSVEQGFRGNTIYF	TGTGCCAGCAGCGTAGAACAGGGGTTTCGCGGAAACACCATATATTTT
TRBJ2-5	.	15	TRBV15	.	CATSRRLPGGETQYF	TGTGCCACCAGCAGACGGCTTCCCGGGGGAGAGACCCAGTACTTC
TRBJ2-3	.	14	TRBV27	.	CASSGVSGTDTQYF	TGTGCCAGCAGTGGGGTCTCGGGGACAGATACGCAGTATTTT
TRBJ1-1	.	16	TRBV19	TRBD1	CASTLTPGQQNTEAFF	TGTGCCAGTACTCTGACCCCGGGACAGCAGAACACTGAAGCTTTCTTT
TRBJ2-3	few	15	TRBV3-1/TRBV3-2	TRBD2	CASSPRTSGGDTQYF	TGTGCCAGCAGCCCCCGGACTAGCGGAGGAGATACGCAGTATTTT
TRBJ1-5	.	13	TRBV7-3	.	CASSRGFNQPQHF	TGTGCCAGCAGCCGGGGGTTCAATCAGCCCCAGCATTTT
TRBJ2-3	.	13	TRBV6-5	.	CASSRTARDTQYF	TGTGCCAGCAGTCGGACAGCGAGGGATACGCAGTATTTT
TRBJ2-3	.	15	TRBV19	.	CASSPAGGRTDTQYF	TGTGCCAGTAGTCCCGCAGGGGGGCGCACAGATACGCAGTATTTT
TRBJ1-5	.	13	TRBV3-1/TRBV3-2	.	CASSRSLNQPQHF	TGTGCCAGTAGTCGGAGCCTCAATCAGCCCCAGCATTTT
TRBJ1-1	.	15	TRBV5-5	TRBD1	CASRGVRTGFLEAFF	TGTGCCAGCAGGGGGGTTCGGACAGGGTTTCTTGAAGCTTTCTTT
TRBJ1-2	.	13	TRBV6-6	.	CASRERDNYGYTF	TGTGCCAGCAGAGAACGGGATAACTATGGCTACACCTTC
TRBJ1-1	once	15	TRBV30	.	CAWSVLDSAGTEAFF	TGTGCCTGGAGTGTATTAGACAGCGCCGGAACTGAAGCTTTCTTT
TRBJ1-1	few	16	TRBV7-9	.	CASSMRQVIMNTEAFF	TGTGCCAGCAGCATGCGACAGGTGATCATGAACACTGAAGCTTTCTTT
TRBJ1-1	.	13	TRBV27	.	CASSLSSSLEAFF	TGTGCCAGCAGTTTATCGTCCTCACTTGAAGCTTTCTTT
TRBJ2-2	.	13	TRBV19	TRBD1	CASTRTGLGELFF	TGTGCCAGTACCCGGACAGGGCTCGGGGAGCTGTTTTTT
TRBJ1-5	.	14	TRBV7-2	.	CASSLTVSNQPQHF	TGTGCCAGCAGCCTGACAGTCTCCAATCAGCCCCAGCATTTT
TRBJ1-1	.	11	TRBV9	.	CAGETGKRAFF	TGTGCCGGGGAAACAGGGAAGCGGGCTTTCTTT
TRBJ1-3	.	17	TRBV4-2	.	CASSQENNRVAGNTIYF	TGTGCCAGCAGCCAAGAAAATAACAGGGTTGCTGGAAACACCATATATTTT
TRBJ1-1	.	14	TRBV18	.	CASSPARGDTEAFF	TGTGCCAGCTCACCAGCTCGGGGGGACACTGAAGCTTTCTTT
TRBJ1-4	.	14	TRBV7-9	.	CAGGVSNVGEKLFF	TGTGCCGGAGGGGTGTCAAACGTTGGTGAAAAACTGTTTTTT
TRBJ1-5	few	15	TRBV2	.	CASRWGFYSNQPQHF	TGTGCCAGCAGATGGGGCTTCTATAGCAATCAGCCCCAGCATTTT
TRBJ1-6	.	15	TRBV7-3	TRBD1	CASSLGHRGNSPLHF	TGTGCCAGCAGCTTAGGTCACAGGGGTAATTCACCCCTCCACTTT
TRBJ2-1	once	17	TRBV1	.	CTSSQDQGGGVYNEQFF	TGCACCAGCAGCCAAGATCAGGGCGGGGGGGTATACAATGAGCAGTTCTTC
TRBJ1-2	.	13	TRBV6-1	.	CASSEEANYGYTF	TGTGCCAGCAGTGAGGAGGCTAACTATGGCTACACCTTC
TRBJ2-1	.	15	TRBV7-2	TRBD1	CASSYGQARYNEQFF	TGTGCCAGCAGCTACGGACAGGCCCGCTACAATGAGCAGTTCTTC
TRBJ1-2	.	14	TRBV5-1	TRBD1	CASSLDTGTGGYTF	TGCGCCAGCAGCTTGGACACCGGGACAGGGGGCTACACCTTC
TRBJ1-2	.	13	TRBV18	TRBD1	CASSPDRDGGYTF	TGTGCCAGCTCACCCGACAGGGACGGTGGCTACACCTTC
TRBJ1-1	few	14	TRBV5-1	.	CASSLGGANTEAFF	TGCGCCAGCAGCTTGGGTGGGGCGAACACTGAAGCTTTCTTT
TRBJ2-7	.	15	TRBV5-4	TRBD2	CASSRTSGGSYEQYF	TGTGCCAGCAGCAGGACTAGCGGGGGTTCCTACGAGCAGTACTTC
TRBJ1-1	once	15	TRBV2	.	CASILDSNGNTEAFF	TGTGCCAGCATCTTAGACTCAAACGGCAACACTGAAGCTTTCTTT
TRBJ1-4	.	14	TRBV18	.	CASSLDTTNEKLFF	TGTGCCAGCTCATTGGACACAACTAATGAAAAACTGTTTTTT
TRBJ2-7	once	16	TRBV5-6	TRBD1	CASSLAGQGGRIEQYF	TGTGCCAGCAGCTTGGCCGGACAGGGTGGGAGGATCGAGCAGTACTTC
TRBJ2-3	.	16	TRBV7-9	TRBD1	CASTPRSGTGSDTQYF	TGTGCCAGCACCCCACGGAGCGGGACAGGGTCAGATACGCAGTATTTT
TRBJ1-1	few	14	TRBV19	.	CASSIPGSNTEAFF	TGTGCCAGTAGTATCCCAGGGTCGAACACTGAAGCTTTCTTT
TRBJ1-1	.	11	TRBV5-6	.	CASSLETEAFF	TGTGCCAGCAGCTTGGAGACAGAAGCTTTCTTT
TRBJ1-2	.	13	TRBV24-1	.	CATSEGHGSRYTF	TGTGCCACCAGTGAGGGACACGGCTCACGCTACACCTTC
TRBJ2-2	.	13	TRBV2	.	CASRELSTGELFF	TGTGCCAGCAGGGAACTTAGCACCGGGGAGCTGTTTTTT
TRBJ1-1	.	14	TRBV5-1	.	CASYPGGSGTEAFF	TGCGCCAGCTATCCGGGTGGAAGTGGCACTGAAGCTTTCTTT
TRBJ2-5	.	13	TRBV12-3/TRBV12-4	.	CASSPWREETQYF	TGTGCCAGCAGTCCGTGGCGGGAAGAGACCCAGTACTTC
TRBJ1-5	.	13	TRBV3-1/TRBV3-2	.	CASSRTTGLPQHF	TGTGCCAGCAGCCGCACAACAGGGCTGCCCCAGCATTTT